This TCR beta chain was recovered during a study of blood T cell repertoires in COVID-19. Produced via immunoSEQ multiplex PCR; TCRdb's table is partial and in-frame only. Of under 350,000 clones listed, roughly 89% are singletons. The Seattle patients, enrolled during active infection, were followed longitudinally. The receptor comes from a woman aged 25 to 45 with COVID-19, enrolled during active disease. Material: peripheral blood.

CDR3 in amino acids: CASSLGFGEKLFF. The CDR3 DNA sequence: TGCGCCAGCAGCTTAGGTTTCGGGGAAAAACTGTTTTTT. The J gene is TRBJ1-4, the V gene TRBV5-1, with no clear D. V lost 2 bases and J 8 bases, leaving 10 bases between the germline ends. CDR3 size: 13 residues. CDR1 is SGHRS and CDR2 is YFSETQ in the germline V gene.